These 30 T cell receptor beta chains originate from one sample sequenced in a study of blood T cells in healthy people across ages. PCR was performed a second time for 7 to 11 cycles using a sample-barcoded 5' primer and a J-beta primer mix. A single record per CDR3 protein comes from TCRdb applying MiXCR to the 5' RACE reads. Of roughly 720,000 distinct CDR3 sequences listed, approximately 55% are singletons. The sequenced material came from blood. These receptor sequences come from an elderly man in good health.

Concerning this clonotype itself: This may arise from a read error, as a much more abundant clone is one base away. The rearrangement uses TRBV21-1 and TRBJ2-7; the D call TRBD1 from the table was never checked on the DNA. TRBV21-1 is described as a pseudogene. The CDR3 length is 15 residues. The CDR3 DNA is TGTGCCAGCAGCAAAGCCCGACGGGGGGACTACGAGCAGTACTTC. Translation gives CASSKARRGDYEQYF.

The chain links TRBV20-1 to TRBJ2-3; TRBD2 matches at 7 bases. Germline V gene sequence: CDR1 DFQATT, CDR2 SNEGSKA (reference sequence). The CDR3 runs to 14 residues. CDR3 in amino acids: CTRWSLADTDTQYF. In nucleotides, the CDR3 is TGCACCCGCTGGTCGCTAGCGGACACAGATACGCAGTATTTT.

This clonotype appeared a few times. The chain has TRBV6-1 and TRBJ2-7, with 11 bases matching TRBD2. V shed 6 bases and J 5 bases; nucleotides not matched to a gene: 3. This CDR3 comprises 13 residues. CDR1 is MNHNS and CDR2 is SASEGT in the germline V gene. The CDR3 DNA sequence: TGTGCCAGCAGACTAGCGGGAGACCACGAGCAGTACTTC. Translating it yields CASRLAGDHEQYF.

CDR3 residues: CASSLLALSNQPQHF. The CDR3 DNA reads TGTGCCAGCAGTTTGTTAGCCCTTAGCAATCAGCCCCAGCATTTT. The chain links TRBV12-3 or TRBV12-4 to TRBJ1-5; no clear D. The CDR3 contains 15 residues. V was cut by 3 bases and J by 0 bases, with 9 bases left in between.

This sequence joins TRBV7-9 and TRBJ2-3; 8 nucleotides agree with TRBD1. V lost 2 bases and J lost 14; bases outside the gene matches: 18. The CDR3 covers 16 residues. Germline loops: CDR1 SEHNR, CDR2 FQNEAQ (reference sequence). For the CDR3, the DNA is TGTGCCAGCAGCTTATCGATGGACAGGGCGACCAGATACGCGTATTTT. Translation: CASSLSMDRATRYAYF.

This clonotype was seen many times. The CDR3 loop is CASSAGFYEQYF. CDR3 nucleotide sequence: TGTGCCAGCAGTGCAGGATTCTACGAGCAGTACTTC. The V and J genes are TRBV2 and TRBJ2-7; D call uncertain. There are 12 residues in the CDR3. The V and J ends lost 4 bases and 3 bases respectively, with 7 bases between them. Germline V gene sequence: CDR1 SNHLY, CDR2 FYNNEI.

This clonotype appeared once. V and J are TRBV6-6 and TRBJ1-5; D is unresolved. There are 12 residues in the CDR3. Germline lookup yields CDR1 MNHNY and CDR2 SVGAGI (reference sequence). Trimming left V 8 bases short and J 6 bases short, with 11 bases between. The DNA for the CDR3 is TGTGCCAGCGGGCCAGTCGGTCAGCCCCAGCATTTT. It translates to CASGPVGQPQHF.

The chain has TRBV29-1 and TRBJ2-4; no clear D gene. Germline V gene sequence: CDR1 SQVTM, CDR2 ANQGSEA. CDR3 length: 11 amino acids. Deletions cut 3 bases from V and 9 bases from J, with 9 bases between. This chain's CDR3 is CSVDYRGIQYF. The CDR3 bases are TGCAGCGTTGATTATCGTGGCATTCAGTACTTC.

This clonotype was counted only a few times. The V call is TRBV10-3, the J call TRBJ2-1; D may be TRBD2 (5 bases). Germline loops: CDR1 ENHRY, CDR2 SYGVKD. CDR3 length equals 13 residues. V was trimmed by 8 bases and J by 9 bases, leaving 17 bases between them. The CDR3 is CAIGEGESFEQFF. In DNA, the CDR3 is TGTGCCATCGGCGAGGGAGAGTCGTTTGAGCAGTTCTTC.

This clonotype was seen only a few times. The chain couples TRBV6-5 to TRBJ2-7, with TRBD2 as a possible D gene (6 bases). Trimming took 6 bases from V and 1 from J, leaving 13 bases between them. The CDR3 is made up of 14 amino acids. Germline CDR1 is MNHEY and CDR2 is SVGAGI. CDR3 region: CASRSGLVSYEQYF. CDR3 sequence (DNA): TGTGCCAGCAGATCGGGACTTGTATCCTACGAGCAGTACTTC.

This chain connects TRBV28 to TRBJ2-1; 7 nucleotides match TRBD1. TRBJ2-7 matches the DNA end more closely, so the J call is doubtful. Germline V gene lookup returns CDR1 MDHEN and CDR2 SYDVKM. This CDR3 comprises 16 residues. CDR3 sequence (DNA): TGTGCCAGCAGTAGTCGACAGGGTAGGTCCTACAATGAGCAGTACTTC. Encoded protein: CASSSRQGRSYNEQYF.

For this clonotype: This sequence may be a read error, since a much larger clone differs from it by one base. The V and J genes are TRBV11-2 and TRBJ1-2, with D perhaps TRBD1 (5 bases). V lost 5 bases and J 8 bases, leaving 18 bases between the germline ends. Germline-derived CDR1 and CDR2 are SGHAT and FQNNGV. The CDR3 runs to 14 residues. The CDR3 DNA is TGTGCCAGCAGCGTACACGAGGGACTGGGAGGCTACACCTTC. Amino acid sequence: CASSVHEGLGGYTF.

This clonotype was picked up a small number of times. The genes are TRBV6-5 and TRBJ2-7; the D gene is possibly TRBD2 (5 bases). The CDR3 runs 11 residues. Germline V CDR1 and CDR2: MNHEY, SVGAGI. Trimming removed 6 bases from V and 10 bases from J, with 13 bases in between. The CDR3 loop is CASRDVGVQYF. In DNA, the CDR3 is TGTGCCAGCAGAGATGTGGGAGTTCAGTACTTC.

The chain uses TRBV3-1 and TRBJ2-5; 12 bases agree with TRBD1. Germline V lookup: CDR1 LGHDT, CDR2 YNNKEL (reference sequence). CDR3 length: 16 residues. V was clipped by 4 bases and J by 5 bases; unmatched bases: 8. The CDR3 DNA follows: TGTGCCAGCAGCCTACGGGACAGGGGGCATCGGGAGACCCAGTACTTC. It translates to CASSLRDRGHRETQYF.

A remark on this clonotype: At one of its ends the junction is not consistent with the germline gene, which may arise from a read error. The genes are TRBV15 and TRBJ2-1; 9 nucleotides match TRBD1. This CDR3 has 14 amino acids. Germline values: CDR1 LNHNV, CDR2 YYDKDF (reference sequence). CDR3 protein: CVTSRGQGGNEQFF. The CDR3 DNA reads TGTGTCACCAGCAGGGGACAGGGTGGGAATGAGCAGTTCTTC.

The chain carries TRBV6-5 and TRBJ2-6; D perhaps matches TRBD2 (6 bases). Per the germline V gene, CDR1 is MNHEY and CDR2 is SVGAGI. This CDR3 has 16 amino acids. Trimming took off 2 bases at V and 0 bases at J, with 8 bases between the two ends. This chain's CDR3 is CASSYPGGSGANVLTF. As DNA, the CDR3 is TGTGCCAGCAGTTACCCCGGGGGCTCTGGGGCCAACGTCCTGACTTTC.

J is TRBJ1-1 and V is TRBV12-3 or TRBV12-4, with TRBD1 matching 11 bases. V shed 5 bases, J shed 0 bases, and the junction held 8 bases outside the gene matches. The CDR3 consists of 17 residues. The CDR3 loop is CASSPWTGGRMNTEAFF. DNA for the CDR3: TGTGCCAGCAGTCCATGGACAGGGGGCCGGATGAACACTGAAGCTTTCTTT.

In regard to this clonotype: A much larger clone sits a single nucleotide away, making a read error possible. CDR3 residues: CSAPTSDQSYNEQYF. The CDR3 bases are TGCAGTGCACCGACTAGCGACCAATCCTACAATGAGCAGTACTTC. The chain is built from TRBV20-1 and TRBJ2-1, with TRBD2 identical over 8 bases. The DNA end is a closer match to TRBJ2-7, so the J assignment may be wrong. Germline CDR1 and CDR2: DFQATT and SNEGSKA (reference sequence). This CDR3 is built from 15 residues.

The chain couples TRBV6-4 to TRBJ2-1; 9 positions match TRBD1. The DNA end lines up better with TRBJ2-7; the J call may be wrong. The CDR3 has 15 amino acids. Looked up from germline, CDR1 is MRHNA and CDR2 is SNTAGT. This CDR3 reads CASSYDRGSYNEQYF. CDR3 DNA sequence: TGTGCCAGCAGTTACGACAGGGGGAGTTACAATGAGCAGTACTTC.

This clonotype was observed a handful of times. The chain uses TRBV5-1 and TRBJ2-3; D may correspond to TRBD1 or TRBD2 (5 bases each). CDR1 SGHRS and CDR2 YFSETQ come from the germline V gene. The CDR3 has 15 amino acids. Trimming shortened V by 2 bases and J by 4 bases, and 14 bases separated the two germline ends. The CDR3 nucleotides are TGCGCCAGCAGCTTTTCCCCGAGAGGGGCAGATACGCAGTATTTT. The encoded protein is CASSFSPRGADTQYF.

Concerning this clonotype itself: Compared with germline, one end of the junction differs, possibly owing to a read error. The chain carries TRBV29-1 and TRBJ2-1; 7 positions match TRBD1. CDR1 is SQVTM and CDR2 is ANQGSEA in the germline V gene. The CDR3 covers 13 residues. The CDR3 loop reads CGVCMTGYNEQFF. The CDR3 DNA sequence: TGCGGCGTCTGTATGACAGGGTACAATGAGCAGTTCTTC.

The chain is built from TRBV28 and TRBJ2-7; the D call may be TRBD1 or TRBD2 (5 bases each). The CDR3 is 12 residues long. The germline CDR1 and CDR2 sequences are MDHEN and SYDVKM. V lost 3 bases and J 7 bases, leaving 10 bases between the germline ends. This CDR3 reads CASSLPEGEQYF. The CDR3 region has the DNA TGTGCCAGCAGTTTGCCCGAGGGGGAGCAGTACTTC.

J is TRBJ2-1 and V is TRBV3-1; D unclear. V lost 6 bases and J lost 13, with 13 bases in between. Germline V lookup: CDR1 LGHDT, CDR2 YNNKEL (reference sequence). The CDR3 contains 11 residues. The chain's CDR3 is CASRRDTKQFF. CDR3 nucleotide sequence: TGTGCCAGCAGAAGAGACACGAAACAGTTCTTC.

This chain links TRBV6-7 with TRBJ1-1, with D unclear. TRBV6-7 is an open reading frame whose function is uncertain. This CDR3 spans 13 amino acids. V was trimmed by 4 bases and J by 4 bases, leaving 10 bases between them. CDR3 protein: CASSSLTRTEAFF. CDR3 nucleotide sequence: TGTGCCAGCAGTTCGTTGACTCGCACTGAAGCTTTCTTT.

Only a few counts were recorded for this clonotype. The rearrangement joins TRBV7-2 to TRBJ2-1; D not resolved. This CDR3 comprises 13 residues. The V gene's germline CDR1 is SGHTA and CDR2 FQGNSA. V was pared by 3 bases and J by 2 bases, with 5 bases between. The CDR3 DNA reads as TGTGCCAGCAGCTTGAACGCCTACAATGAGCAGTTCTTC. This sequence encodes CASSLNAYNEQFF.

V is TRBV7-8 and J is TRBJ2-7; D is unresolved. The length of the CDR3 is 12 residues. V was clipped by 0 bases and J by 7 bases, with 7 bases between them. Germline V lookup: CDR1 SGHVS, CDR2 FQNEAQ. CDR3 bases: TGTGCCAGCAGCTTAGCGGCCAGAGAGCAGTACTTC. Its translation: CASSLAAREQYF. Full variable domain (missing parts from reference TRBV7-8 and TRBJ2-7): GAGVSQSPRYKVAKRGQDVALRCDPISGHVSLFWYQQALGQGPEFLTYFQNEAQLDKSGLPSDRFFAERPEGSVSTLKIQRTQQEDSAVYLCASSLAAREQYFGPGTRLTVT.

This chain uses TRBV5-1 with TRBJ2-6, with 11 bases fitting TRBD1. The CDR3 spans 19 residues. V shed 2 bases, J shed 0 bases, and the junction held 7 bases outside the gene matches. CDR1 and CDR2 from the germline V gene are SGHRS and YFSETQ. The CDR3 sequence is CASSFAGTGGTSGANVLTF. The CDR3 DNA sequence: TGCGCCAGCAGCTTTGCCGGGACAGGGGGGACCTCTGGGGCCAACGTCCTGACTTTC.

Details on this clonotype: A much larger clone lies one base from this, so it may be a read error. The chain uses TRBV5-1 and TRBJ2-4, with TRBD2 as a possible D gene (6 bases). Judging by the DNA end, TRBJ2-5 fits better; the J call may be wrong. CDR1 and CDR2 (germline): SGHRS, YFSETQ. The CDR3 spans 13 residues. The CDR3 protein is CASSFGGAGTQYF. The CDR3 coding sequence is TGCGCCAGCAGCTTCGGAGGGGCGGGGACCCAGTACTTC.

V gene TRBV20-1 combines with J gene TRBJ1-2; maybe TRBD1 (5 bases). The CDR3 contains 13 residues. From germline, CDR1 is DFQATT and CDR2 SNEGSKA (reference sequence). Trimming removed 6 bases at V and 2 bases at J, with 13 bases between. In DNA, the CDR3 is TGCAGTGCAAAGGGGCAAAGAAACTATGGCTACACCTTC. It yields the protein CSAKGQRNYGYTF.

The chain employs TRBV27 and TRBJ2-1; D ambiguous. CDR3 length: 15 residues. Trimming pared 3 bases from V and 2 bases from J, leaving 11 bases between. Germline values: CDR1 MNHEY, CDR2 SMNVEV (reference sequence). CDR3 sequence reads: CASSLTRPTYNEQFF. The CDR3 DNA follows: TGTGCCAGCAGTTTGACGCGGCCCACCTACAATGAGCAGTTCTTC.